These 7 T cell receptor beta chains originate from one sample sequenced in a study of T cell repertoires in cytomegalovirus infection. TCRdb re-called the reads with MiXCR, one entry per CDR3 protein. The sample yields about 920,000 distinct CDR3 sequences, under 40% seen once. No antigen has been assigned to these receptors. The sequences come from cultured CD8+ T cells from PBMCs, collected from culture after CMV antigen stimulation. Every receptor here comes from a human donor in good health (CMV status not recorded). Some clones in this sample may be carry-over from other donors' samples.

The chain recombines TRBV20-1 with TRBJ2-1; 7 bases align to TRBD1. CDR1 DFQATT and CDR2 SNEGSKA come from the germline V gene (reference sequence). J was trimmed by 8 bases and V by 0 bases; bases with no gene match: 4. CDR3 length: 13 amino acids. CDR3: CSARDRGPYEQFF. In DNA, the CDR3 is TGCAGTGCTAGAGATAGGGGGCCGTATGAGCAGTTCTTC.

There are a few counts of this clonotype. The chain recombines TRBV12-5 with TRBJ2-1; no reliable D call. CDR1 and CDR2 (germline): LGHNT, FRNRAP. The CDR3 extends over 11 amino acids. Trimming left V 6 bases short and J 10 bases short, with 10 bases between. As DNA, the CDR3 is TGTGCTAGTGGCTTAGTCGGGGAGCAGTTCTTC. Its protein is CASGLVGEQFF.

The V call is TRBV6-2 or TRBV6-3, the J call TRBJ2-2; the D gene is possibly TRBD1 (6 bases). Trimming removed 9 bases at V and 0 bases at J, with 11 bases between. CDR1 and CDR2 from the germline V gene are MNHEY and SVGEGT. The length of the CDR3 is 14 residues. The CDR3 DNA is TGTGCCAGTCTGACAGGTCCGAACACCGGGGAGCTGTTTTTT. Translation: CASLTGPNTGELFF.

The chain carries TRBV7-9 and TRBJ1-2, with 7 bases lining up with TRBD1. The CDR3 consists of 15 residues. The germline V gene encodes CDR1 SEHNR and CDR2 FQNEAQ (reference sequence). V dropped 3 bases and J dropped 3; count of bases not matched to a gene: 7. CDR3 sequence: CASSFYRGDDYGYTF. For the CDR3, the DNA is TGTGCCAGCAGCTTCTACAGGGGAGACGACTATGGCTACACCTTC.

The rearrangement links TRBV7-9 to TRBJ2-4, with D tentatively TRBD1 (6 bases). The CDR3 sequence is 15 residues long. Germline V gives CDR1 SEHNR, CDR2 FQNEAQ (reference sequence). V lost 4 bases and J 2 bases, leaving 12 bases between the germline ends. The CDR3 loop reads CASSSIDRTKNIQYF. CDR3 sequence (DNA): TGTGCCAGCAGCTCGATTGACAGGACCAAAAACATTCAGTACTTC. Full variable domain (rest looked up from reference TRBV7-9 and TRBJ2-4): DTGVSQNPRHKITKRGQNVTFRCDPISEHNRLYWYRQTLGQGPEFLTYFQNEAQLEKSRLLSDRFSAERPKGSFSTLEIQRTEQGDSAMYLCASSSIDRTKNIQYFGAGTRLSVL.

This clonotype was seen repeatedly, ten times or more. The V call is TRBV7-8, the J call TRBJ2-7; D is unresolved. The ends were cut back, 4 bases at V and 13 bases at J, with 29 bases in the middle. CDR3 length equals 16 residues. Germline values: CDR1 SGHVS, CDR2 FQNEAQ. CDR3 sequence: CASSSPGGRQPEKAYF. Here the CDR3 DNA reads TGTGCCAGCAGCTCCCCGGGTGGCCGGCAGCCCGAGAAAGCATACTTC.

The sample holds a few counts of this clonotype. The chain recombines TRBV7-9 with TRBJ1-2; 8 nucleotides agree with TRBD1. J lost 7 bases, V lost 1 base, and 5 bases had no gene match. The germline V gene encodes CDR1 SEHNR and CDR2 FQNEAQ (reference sequence). This CDR3 is 14 amino acids long. Written as DNA, the CDR3 is TGTGCCAGCAGCTTAGGACAGGGGAAGGCTGGCTACACCTTC. Its protein product is CASSLGQGKAGYTF.